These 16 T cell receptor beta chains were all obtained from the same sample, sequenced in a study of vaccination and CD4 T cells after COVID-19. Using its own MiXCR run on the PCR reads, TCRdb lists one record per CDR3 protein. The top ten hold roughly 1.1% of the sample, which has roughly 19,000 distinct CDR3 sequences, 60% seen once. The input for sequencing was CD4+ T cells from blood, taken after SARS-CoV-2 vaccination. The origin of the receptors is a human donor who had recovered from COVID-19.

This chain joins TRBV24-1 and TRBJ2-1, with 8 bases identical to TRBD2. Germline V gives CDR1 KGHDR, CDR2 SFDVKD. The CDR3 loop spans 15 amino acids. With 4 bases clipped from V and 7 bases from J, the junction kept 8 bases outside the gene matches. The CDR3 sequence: CATSDPGPGGNEQFF. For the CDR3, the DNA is TGTGCCACCAGTGACCCCGGTCCGGGGGGGAATGAGCAGTTCTTC.

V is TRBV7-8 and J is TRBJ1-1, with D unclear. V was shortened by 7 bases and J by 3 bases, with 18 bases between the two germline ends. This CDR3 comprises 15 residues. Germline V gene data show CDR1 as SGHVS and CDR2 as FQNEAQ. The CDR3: CASNNGRFRHTEAFF. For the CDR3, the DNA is TGTGCCAGCAACAACGGAAGATTCCGGCACACTGAAGCTTTCTTT.

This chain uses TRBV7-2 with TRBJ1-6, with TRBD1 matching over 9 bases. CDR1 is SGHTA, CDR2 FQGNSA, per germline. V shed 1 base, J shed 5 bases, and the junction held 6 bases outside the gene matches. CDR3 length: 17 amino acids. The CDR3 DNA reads TGTGCCAGCAGCTTAGGTTACGGGACAGGGCATAATTCACCCCTCCACTTT. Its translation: CASSLGYGTGHNSPLHF. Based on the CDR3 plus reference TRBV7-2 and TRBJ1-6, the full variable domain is GAGVSQSPSNKVTEKGKDVELRCDPISGHTALYWYRQSLGQGLEFLIYFQGNSAPDKSGLPSDRFSAERTGGSVSTLTIQRTQQEDSAVYLCASSLGYGTGHNSPLHFGNGTRLTVT.

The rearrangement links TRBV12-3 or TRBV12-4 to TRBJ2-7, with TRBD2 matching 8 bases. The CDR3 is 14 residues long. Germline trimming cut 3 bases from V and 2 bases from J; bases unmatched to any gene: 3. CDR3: CASSLAGGTYEQYF. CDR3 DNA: TGTGCCAGCAGTTTGGCGGGAGGAACCTACGAGCAGTACTTC.

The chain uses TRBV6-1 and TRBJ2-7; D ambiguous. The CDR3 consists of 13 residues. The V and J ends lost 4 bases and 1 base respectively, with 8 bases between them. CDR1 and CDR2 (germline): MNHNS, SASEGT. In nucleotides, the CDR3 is TGTGCCAGCAGTGGGCATTTGTCCTACGAGCAGTACTTC. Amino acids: CASSGHLSYEQYF.

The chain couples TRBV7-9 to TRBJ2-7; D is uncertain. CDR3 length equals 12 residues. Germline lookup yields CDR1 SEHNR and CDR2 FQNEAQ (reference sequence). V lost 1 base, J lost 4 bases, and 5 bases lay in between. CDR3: CASSLVQYEQYF. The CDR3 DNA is TGTGCCAGCAGCTTAGTTCAATACGAGCAGTACTTC.

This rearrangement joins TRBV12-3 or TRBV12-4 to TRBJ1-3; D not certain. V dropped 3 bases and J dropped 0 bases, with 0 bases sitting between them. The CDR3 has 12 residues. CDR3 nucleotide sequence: TGTGCCAGCAGTTTCTCTGGAAACACCATATATTTT. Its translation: CASSFSGNTIYF.

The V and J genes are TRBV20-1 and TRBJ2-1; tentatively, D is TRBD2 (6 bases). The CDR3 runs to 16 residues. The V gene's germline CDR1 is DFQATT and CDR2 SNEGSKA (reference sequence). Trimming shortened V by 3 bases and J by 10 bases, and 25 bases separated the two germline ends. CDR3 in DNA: TGCAGTGCTAGTTGGTTCTGGCGGGATCGCCCCACGGAGCAGTTCTTC. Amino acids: CSASWFWRDRPTEQFF.

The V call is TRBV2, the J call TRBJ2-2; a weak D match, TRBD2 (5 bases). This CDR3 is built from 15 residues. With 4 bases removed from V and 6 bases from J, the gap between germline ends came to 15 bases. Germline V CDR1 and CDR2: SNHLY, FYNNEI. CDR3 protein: CASSVTVARAGELFF. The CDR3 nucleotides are TGTGCCAGCAGTGTGACTGTAGCGCGCGCCGGGGAGCTGTTTTTT.

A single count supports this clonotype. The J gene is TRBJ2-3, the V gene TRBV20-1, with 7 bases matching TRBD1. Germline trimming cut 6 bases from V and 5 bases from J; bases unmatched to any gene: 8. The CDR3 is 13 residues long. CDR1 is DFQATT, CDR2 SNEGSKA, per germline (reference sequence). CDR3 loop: CSARDSAIDTQYF. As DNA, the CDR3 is TGCAGTGCACGGGACAGCGCGATAGATACGCAGTATTTT.

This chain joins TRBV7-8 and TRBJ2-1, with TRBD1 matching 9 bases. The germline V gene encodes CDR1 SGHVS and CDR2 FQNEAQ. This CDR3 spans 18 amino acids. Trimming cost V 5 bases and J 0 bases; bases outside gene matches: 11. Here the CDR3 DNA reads TGTGCCAGCAGCCCAAGGGCGACAGGGGGAAACTCCTACAATGAGCAGTTCTTC. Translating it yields CASSPRATGGNSYNEQFF. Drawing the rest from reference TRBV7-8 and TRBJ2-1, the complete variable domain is GAGVSQSPRYKVAKRGQDVALRCDPISGHVSLFWYQQALGQGPEFLTYFQNEAQLDKSGLPSDRFFAERPEGSVSTLKIQRTQQEDSAVYLCASSPRATGGNSYNEQFFGPGTRLTVL.

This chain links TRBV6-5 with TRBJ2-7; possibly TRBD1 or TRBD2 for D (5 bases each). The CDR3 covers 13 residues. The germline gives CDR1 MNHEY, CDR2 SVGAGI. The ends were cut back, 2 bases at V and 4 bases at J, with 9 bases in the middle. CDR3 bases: TGTGCCAGCAGTTACGGGGGACCTTACGAGCAGTACTTC. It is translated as CASSYGGPYEQYF.

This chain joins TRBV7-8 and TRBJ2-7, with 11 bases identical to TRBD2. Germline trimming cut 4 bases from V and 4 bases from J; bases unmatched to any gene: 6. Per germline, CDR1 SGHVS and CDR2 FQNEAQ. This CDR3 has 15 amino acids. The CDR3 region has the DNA TGTGCCAGCAGCTCGCCGACTAGCGGGAAATACGAGCAGTACTTC. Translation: CASSSPTSGKYEQYF.

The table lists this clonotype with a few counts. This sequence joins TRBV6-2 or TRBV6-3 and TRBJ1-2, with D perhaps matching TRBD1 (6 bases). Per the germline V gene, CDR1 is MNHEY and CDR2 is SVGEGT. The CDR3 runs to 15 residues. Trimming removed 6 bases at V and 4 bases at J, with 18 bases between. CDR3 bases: TGTGCCAGCAGGCGTTCTTCCGACAGGCCCTATGGCTACACCTTC. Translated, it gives CASRRSSDRPYGYTF.

The CDR3 here is CASSPLQGARAEGLSYEQYF. CDR3 bases: TGTGCCAGCAGTCCCCTACAGGGTGCGAGAGCTGAGGGTTTATCCTACGAGCAGTACTTC. The chain links TRBV6-2 or TRBV6-3 to TRBJ2-7; D may be TRBD1 (6 bases). Germline lookup yields CDR1 MNHEY and CDR2 SVGEGT. This CDR3 region has 20 residues. Trimming stripped 5 bases from V and 1 base from J, with 30 bases between.

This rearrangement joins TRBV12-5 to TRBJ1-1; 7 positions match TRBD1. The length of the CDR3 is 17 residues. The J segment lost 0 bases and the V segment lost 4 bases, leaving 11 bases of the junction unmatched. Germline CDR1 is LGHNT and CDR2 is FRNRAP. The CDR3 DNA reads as TGTGCTAGTGGTTCTGGACCCAGACAGGGAATGAACACTGAAGCTTTCTTT. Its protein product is CASGSGPRQGMNTEAFF.